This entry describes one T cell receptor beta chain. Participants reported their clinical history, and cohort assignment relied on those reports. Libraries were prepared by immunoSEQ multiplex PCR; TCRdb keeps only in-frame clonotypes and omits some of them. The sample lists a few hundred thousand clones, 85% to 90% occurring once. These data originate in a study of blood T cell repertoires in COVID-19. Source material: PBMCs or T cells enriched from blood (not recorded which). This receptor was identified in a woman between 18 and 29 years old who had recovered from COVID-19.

The CDR3 sequence is CASSQEYEWTALYEQYF. CDR3 DNA: TGCGCCAGCAGCCAAGAATATGAGTGGACAGCTCTTTACGAGCAGTACTTC. The chain links TRBV4-3 to TRBJ2-7, with D maybe TRBD1 (6 bases). From germline, CDR1 is LGHNA and CDR2 YSLEER. V lost 0 bases to trimming and J lost 4 bases, with 19 bases between them. The length of the CDR3 is 17 residues.